These 12 T cell receptor beta chains originate from one sample sequenced in a study of CD8 T cells in Susac syndrome. An input of about 0.45 to 1 ug of RNA was subjected to reverse transcription using random hexamers. A single record per CDR3 protein comes from TCRdb applying MiXCR to the immunoSEQ multiplex PCR reads. This sample has about 120,000 distinct CDR3 sequences, with 92% found just once. Material for sequencing was CD8+ T cells from PBMCs. The receptors shown here come from a human donor in good health.

V and J are TRBV12-3 or TRBV12-4 and TRBJ2-5; D possibly corresponds to TRBD2 (7 bases). The CDR3 loop spans 17 amino acids. The V end was cut by 7 bases, the J end by 2 bases, with 23 bases between. CDR3 loop: CASTTRGGGSRQETQYF. CDR3 bases: TGTGCCAGCACAACCAGGGGCGGGGGCAGCAGACAAGAGACCCAGTACTTC.

The rearrangement uses TRBV7-3 and TRBJ2-7; 7 bases are shared with TRBD1. V lost 7 bases and J lost 0; bases outside the gene matches: 18. This CDR3 is 18 amino acids long. Germline loops: CDR1 SGHTA, CDR2 FQGTGA. The CDR3 bases are TGTGCCAGCACCGACCCCCAGCTGGACAGGACTGCCTCCTACGAGCAGTACTTC. Amino acids: CASTDPQLDRTASYEQYF.

This clonotype has a handful of counts. The gene calls are TRBV28 and TRBJ2-7; D ambiguous. CDR1 is MDHEN and CDR2 is SYDVKM in the germline V gene. V was pared by 5 bases and J by 1 base, with 15 bases between. CDR3 length: 15 amino acids. CDR3 region: CASSNTMVRSYEQYF. CDR3 in DNA: TGTGCCAGCAGTAATACAATGGTAAGGTCCTACGAGCAGTACTTC.

The V call is TRBV19, the J call TRBJ2-1; no reliable D call. Germline CDR1 reads LNHDA; CDR2 reads SQIVND (reference sequence). V dropped 7 bases and J dropped 1 base, with 11 bases sitting between them. The CDR3 sequence is 14 residues long. CDR3 loop: CASTDLGSYNEQFF. The CDR3 DNA sequence: TGTGCCAGTACTGACTTGGGGTCCTACAATGAGCAGTTCTTC.

The V and J genes are TRBV4-2 and TRBJ2-3, with D possibly TRBD2 on 5 matching bases. The CDR3 totals 16 residues. Germline V gives CDR1 LGHNA, CDR2 YNFKEQ. Trimming removed 0 bases at V and 8 bases at J, with 18 bases between. DNA of the CDR3: TGTGCCAGCAGCCAAGATCGGGATCGAGCGGTGGGTACGCAGTATTTT. This gives the protein CASSQDRDRAVGTQYF.

V and J are TRBV2 and TRBJ1-2, with a possible D match to TRBD1 (5 bases). CDR3 size: 14 residues. The ends were cut back, 2 bases at V and 8 bases at J, with 15 bases in the middle. Germline V gene sequence: CDR1 SNHLY, CDR2 FYNNEI. The CDR3 DNA reads as TGTGCCAGCAGTGAACGGGGGTACCCGCAAGGCTACACCTTC. Translated: CASSERGYPQGYTF. The whole variable domain, remainder taken from reference TRBV2 and TRBJ1-2, is EPEVTQTPSHQVTQMGQEVILRCVPISNHLYFYWYRQILGQKVEFLVSFYNNEISEKSEIFDDQFSVERPDGSNFTLKIRSTKLEDSAMYFCASSERGYPQGYTFGSGTRLTVV.

The chain uses TRBV29-1 and TRBJ1-2; D is possibly TRBD1 (5 bases). Trimming pared 6 bases from V and 4 bases from J, leaving 12 bases between. The CDR3 contains 12 residues. In germline, CDR1 is SQVTM, CDR2 ANQGSEA. The CDR3 sequence: CSVTESLYGYTF. CDR3 coding DNA: TGCAGCGTGACAGAGTCACTCTATGGCTACACCTTC.

This chain uses TRBV7-9 with TRBJ1-1, with TRBD1 matching over 7 bases. The CDR3 length is 12 residues. The junction had 2 bases not matched to a gene; V was cut back by 1 base and J by 9 bases. Germline V lookup: CDR1 SEHNR, CDR2 FQNEAQ (reference sequence). In DNA, the CDR3 is TGTGCCAGCAGCTTAGAACAGGGGAAAGCTTTCTTT. This gives the protein CASSLEQGKAFF.

The J gene is TRBJ2-6, the V gene TRBV18; D remains unclear. The CDR3 runs 18 residues. Trimming removed 4 bases at V and 0 bases at J, with 16 bases between. The V gene's germline CDR1 is KGHSH and CDR2 LQKENI. Here the CDR3 reads CASSRMGQASSGANVLTF. CDR3 DNA sequence: TGTGCCAGCTCACGCATGGGCCAGGCTAGCTCTGGGGCCAACGTCCTGACTTTC.

This chain joins TRBV30 and TRBJ2-5, with 12 bases matching TRBD2. Germline trimming cut 2 bases from V and 10 bases from J; bases unmatched to any gene: 8. Germline values: CDR1 GTSNPN, CDR2 SVGIG (reference sequence). CDR3 length: 14 residues. CDR3 loop: CAWSRSSGRGGQYF. In nucleotides, the CDR3 is TGTGCCTGGAGTCGGTCTAGCGGGAGGGGGGGCCAGTACTTC. Filled out from reference TRBV30 and TRBJ2-5, the complete variable domain reads SQTIHQWPATLVQPVGSPLSLECTVEGTSNPNLYWYRQAAGRGLQLLFYSVGIGQISSEVPQNLSASRPQDRQFILSSKKLLLSDSGFYLCAWSRSSGRGGQYFGPGTRLLVL.

This chain uses TRBV7-2 with TRBJ1-2, with 7 bases aligning to TRBD1. After removal of 6 bases from V and 7 bases from J, the junction contained 11 bases not matched to a gene. CDR3 length: 14 residues. Per the germline V gene, CDR1 is SGHTA and CDR2 is FQGNSA. The CDR3 coding sequence is TGTGCCAGCAGTCCCCGACAGGGCGGGAGTGGCTACACCTTC. It yields the protein CASSPRQGGSGYTF.

The chain combines TRBV7-2 with TRBJ1-1; no reliable D call. Per the germline V gene, CDR1 is SGHTA and CDR2 is FQGNSA. CDR3 length: 14 amino acids. Deletions cut 5 bases from V and 5 bases from J, with 15 bases between. The CDR3 bases are TGTGCCAGCAGCCCCCAAGGCAGGAGAACTGAAGCTTTCTTT. Encoded protein: CASSPQGRRTEAFF. The full variable domain, rest sourced from reference TRBV7-2 and TRBJ1-1, is GAGVSQSPSNKVTEKGKDVELRCDPISGHTALYWYRQSLGQGLEFLIYFQGNSAPDKSGLPSDRFSAERTGGSVSTLTIQRTQQEDSAVYLCASSPQGRRTEAFFGQGTRLTVV.